This T cell receptor (beta chain) comes out of a study of human T cells and chemical hapten exposure (dated by TCRdb to about 2021). General notes on the study: For sensitization, 2% DPC in acetone was applied to an approximately 2 cm by approximately 2 cm area of upper inner arm skin. Libraries were combined into a pool for sequencing, and differences in TCR yield between samples came mainly from small differences in library volumes within the pool. The mostly female patient cohort included alopecia areata with under or over 50% scalp involvement, alopecia totalis and alopecia universalis. In alopecia patients, the study followed how the peripheral blood TCR repertoire changed in vivo over primary and secondary sensitization to diphenylcyclopropenone (DPC), a hapten. Blood was sampled from patients pre-sensitization (week 0) and at 2, 6 and about 24 weeks after DPC sensitization. Throughout the study period of 20 to 30 weeks, patients also received therapeutic DPC doses to the scalp every week. For TCR sequencing, blood came from twenty-nine alopecia patients at anywhere from one to four time points (pre-sensitization, 2, 6 and 24 weeks). Patch testing was performed on the upper back with Finn chambers containing 0.01% DPC, and the patch tests were scored after 6 days according to International Contact Dermatitis Research Group standards.

Interpreted using the paper, the time point label stands for: patch test 1, 2 weeks after DPC sensitization. In the paper's terms, the treatment or condition label means: therapeutic diphenylcyclopropenone sensitization with weekly scalp DPC. Blood at each patch-test visit was drawn before the patch test was applied. Patients were eligible if aged 18 to 70, diagnosed with alopecia and judged suitable for DPC therapy, and pregnant patients were excluded. Unfractionated whole blood was collected in Tempus Blood RNA tubes, and total RNA was extracted from that blood. This clonotype was detected only a few times. Its cognate antigen has yet to be identified. Per-base quality was not reported, and no clone a single base away is much larger than it. Broad study findings and their caveats: After repeated subsampling, changes were observed in the strength of the expansion versus patch-test correlation and in the threshold at which the correlation became significant. Patch test score was positively correlated with the number of PT1 expanded TCRs, with significance at thresholds 8, 16 and 32 but not at 4. All patients had alopecia, a presumed autoimmune disease, so their immune response might differ from that of healthy individuals. DPC sensitization did not change how many TCRs were above 1 in 1000 frequency, and no evidence was found of alterations in global repertoire structure. Significantly more large CDR3 similarity clusters were formed by expanded TCRs than by pre-sensitization or healthy control sets, consistent with antigen-driven responses.

V gives up 6 bases and J gives up 0 bases, and the segment between their germline ends measures 12 bases. The CDR3 has 14 amino acids, counting the end cysteine and phenylalanine. Only the CDR3 DNA stays, 42 bases, in frame from base 1. As encoded in the germline V gene (reference sequence), CDR1 is DFQATT while CDR2 is SNEGSKA. Library method: RACE. TCRdb lists the instrument as NextSeq 500. Library preparation attached unique molecular identifiers to individual cDNA molecules for quantitative, reproducible TCR counting. Each blood RNA sample was used to sequence both TCR alpha and TCR beta chains. Per the original workflow: The median number of TCRs per sample was some 100,000, ranging from about 20,000 to 750,000. The Decombinator software suite was used to annotate V, J and CDR3 in the TCR reads. Every sample was subsampled to the same number of TCRs (28,000) for the PS versus PT1 abundance plots. Expanded TCRs were defined as absent before sensitization and observed at least eight times at the 2-week time point. The public reads were quality trimmed at Q25 with fastp and then assembled into clones with MiXCR by TCRdb, keeping productive beta chains. Rows merge per CDR3 protein into single entries with the most common DNA and genes. TCRdb, rather than the study authors, made the V and J calls. The sample includes some 170,000 distinct CDR3 sequences, with 20% to 25% observed a single time. Less than 7% of the sample lies in the top ten.

Recombination linked TRBV20-1 to TRBJ1-5; the D segment could be TRBD1, given 5 matching bases. The source is a woman aged 45 to 65 with alopecia areata. Some clones in this sample may be carry-over from other donors' samples. This specimen consisted of whole blood, obtained in connection with sensitization to the hapten diphenylcyclopropenone (DPC). For the CDR3, the sequence is CSAIQGDSNQPQHF. In nucleotide form, the sequence is TGCAGTGCGATTCAGGGAGATAGCAATCAGCCCCAGCATTTT.